The 21 T cell receptor beta chains below all came from one sample that was sequenced in a study of siplizumab effects on memory and regulatory T cells (dated by TCRdb to about 2019). Library preparation used the immunoSEQ multiplex PCR assay. Sourced from immuneACCESS, this table was stored by TCRdb with only in-frame sequences that have V and J called. A share of the clones is absent; for the studies checked, an unresolved V gene accounts for under half, and the remainder has no known explanation. The sample contains roughly 75,000 clones, 93% of them found a single time. The ten most abundant clones make up less than 5.5% of the sample. The sample comprised CD8+ T cells sorted from blood. These TCRs come from a human donor in good health.

The genes are TRBV2 and TRBJ2-3, with 9 bases fitting TRBD1. This CDR3 contains 18 residues. CDR1 is SNHLY, CDR2 FYNNEI, per germline. Unmatched junction bases numbered 12, after V lost 3 bases and J lost 2 bases. CDR3 protein: CASSDPLRQGDYTDTQYF. CDR3 coding DNA: TGTGCCAGCAGTGATCCCCTACGACAGGGGGATTACACAGATACGCAGTATTTT.

The chain joins TRBV4-1 to TRBJ2-3; 12 bases match TRBD2. Per germline, CDR1 MGHRA and CDR2 YSYEKL. The trim removed 5 bases at V and 2 bases at J, leaving 5 bases unmatched. CDR3 length: 16 amino acids. The DNA of the CDR3 is TGCGCCAGCAGCTTCCTAGCGGGGGGGTACACAGATACGCAGTATTTT. It is translated as CASSFLAGGYTDTQYF.

The rearrangement uses TRBV5-1 and TRBJ2-1; the D gene is possibly TRBD1 (6 bases). This CDR3 is 14 amino acids long. CDR1 is SGHRS, CDR2 YFSETQ, per germline. V shed 4 bases and J shed 5 bases, with 13 bases lying between them. CDR3: CASSNGTYNNEQFF. In DNA, the CDR3 is TGCGCCAGCAGCAACGGGACATATAACAATGAGCAGTTCTTC.

The J gene is TRBJ2-7, the V gene TRBV10-3; D call uncertain. Germline lookup yields CDR1 ENHRY and CDR2 SYGVKD. Deletions cut 11 bases from V and 2 bases from J, with 13 bases between. The CDR3 is made up of 12 amino acids. The CDR3 loop is CAVPENPYEQYF. The CDR3 region has the DNA TGTGCCGTCCCCGAAAACCCCTACGAGCAGTACTTC.

The V gene is TRBV5-4, the J gene TRBJ2-7, with 11 bases lining up with TRBD1. Trimming cost V 6 bases and J 5 bases; bases outside gene matches: 4. From germline, CDR1 is SGHNT and CDR2 YYREEE (reference sequence). This CDR3 comprises 13 residues. This chain's CDR3 is CASNLGQGDEQYF. For the CDR3, the DNA is TGTGCCAGCAACCTGGGACAGGGGGACGAGCAGTACTTC.

The chain recombines TRBV20-1 with TRBJ1-2, with a possible D match to TRBD1 (5 bases). V lost 6 bases and J 6 bases, leaving 11 bases between the germline ends. CDR1 is DFQATT and CDR2 is SNEGSKA in the germline V gene (reference sequence). This CDR3 contains 11 residues. CDR3 sequence reads: CSARGPDGYTF. In DNA, the CDR3 is TGCAGTGCCCGGGGCCCGGATGGCTACACCTTC.

This sequence joins TRBV4-3 and TRBJ1-1; 8 bases map to TRBD1. V was pared by 2 bases and J by 4 bases, with 6 bases of the junction left unmatched. This CDR3 region has 15 residues. Germline V gives CDR1 LGHNA, CDR2 YSLEER. In nucleotides, the CDR3 is TGCGCCAGCAGCCAATCTTGGACAGGGACCACTGAAGCTTTCTTT. This gives the protein CASSQSWTGTTEAFF.

The chain has TRBV19 and TRBJ2-7, with 9 bases identical to TRBD1. CDR1 LNHDA and CDR2 SQIVND come from the germline V gene (reference sequence). Trimming took 7 bases from V and 2 from J; bases not matched to a gene: 6. This CDR3 contains 14 residues. The CDR3 bases are TGTGCCAGTATGGGACAGGGTTCGACCTACGAGCAGTACTTC. Protein sequence: CASMGQGSTYEQYF.

The CDR3 nucleotides are TGCGCCAGCAGCTCAGAGGCAGGCAGCAACTATGGCTACACCTTC. Residues: CASSSEAGSNYGYTF. The V gene is TRBV5-1, the J gene TRBJ1-2; no clear D gene. This CDR3 has 15 residues. With 3 bases removed from V and 2 bases from J, the gap between germline ends came to 14 bases. Germline V lookup: CDR1 SGHRS, CDR2 YFSETQ.

The genes are TRBV27 and TRBJ2-7, with D tentatively TRBD1 or TRBD2 (6 bases each). The CDR3 is made up of 13 amino acids. Germline assignment: CDR1 MNHEY and CDR2 SMNVEV (reference sequence). The V gene lost 8 bases and the J gene lost 4 bases, with 15 bases spanning the gap. CDR3 region: CASSMIGGYEQYF. CDR3 coding DNA: TGTGCCAGCTCAATGATAGGGGGGTACGAGCAGTACTTC.

The chain combines TRBV30 with TRBJ2-1, with no clear D. The CDR3 is 12 amino acids. Trimming shortened V by 0 bases and J by 9 bases, and 9 bases separated the two germline ends. In germline, CDR1 is GTSNPN, CDR2 SVGIG (reference sequence). The CDR3 protein is CAWSVGVSEQFF. The CDR3 DNA sequence: TGTGCCTGGAGTGTTGGGGTTTCTGAGCAGTTCTTC.

This clone came up once. In DNA, the CDR3 is TGTGCCAGCAGTTCCCCGGGGAGCTCCTACAATGAGCAGTTCTTC. This encodes CASSSPGSSYNEQFF. This chain links TRBV6-5 with TRBJ2-1; maybe TRBD2 (5 bases). V was cut by 4 bases and J by 0 bases, with 10 bases left in between. The germline V gene has CDR1 MNHEY and CDR2 SVGAGI. This CDR3 contains 15 residues.

V gene TRBV15 combines with J gene TRBJ1-2; 9 positions match TRBD1. Trimming took 5 bases from V and 6 from J; bases not matched to a gene: 10. CDR3 size: 15 residues. Germline V CDR1 and CDR2: LNHNV, YYDKDF (reference sequence). CDR3 protein: CATSSTGGGVHGYTF. In DNA, the CDR3 is TGTGCCACCAGCTCAACAGGGGGCGGAGTTCATGGCTACACCTTC.

This chain links TRBV27 with TRBJ2-3; 10 nucleotides agree with TRBD2. Trimming cost V 5 bases and J 1 base; bases outside gene matches: 12. The CDR3 is 18 residues long. Germline V CDR1 and CDR2: MNHEY, SMNVEV (reference sequence). The CDR3 region is CASSPGLAAPWGTDTQYF. CDR3 coding DNA: TGTGCCAGCAGTCCCGGACTAGCGGCCCCTTGGGGCACAGATACGCAGTATTTT.

The CDR3 DNA reads as TGCAGCGTTGAAGTCGACAGTAATCAGCCCCAGCATTTT. Protein: CSVEVDSNQPQHF. The chain joins TRBV29-1 to TRBJ1-5; D may be TRBD1 (5 bases). CDR3 length equals 13 residues. CDR1 and CDR2 (germline): SQVTM, ANQGSEA. The ends were cut back, 1 base at V and 4 bases at J, with 8 bases in the middle.

This sequence joins TRBV10-2 and TRBJ1-4; the D gene is possibly TRBD1 (6 bases). Germline CDR1 reads WSHSY; CDR2 reads SAAADI. The ends were cut back, 4 bases at V and 8 bases at J, with 14 bases in the middle. The CDR3 consists of 14 residues. The CDR3 DNA is TGCGCCAGCAGTGTGGGGACACCCGTCGAAAAACTGTTTTTT. Residues: CASSVGTPVEKLFF.

In this sample, this clone turned up once. The chain is built from TRBV19 and TRBJ2-2; a possible D gene is TRBD1 (5 bases). CDR3 length equals 15 residues. V lost 5 bases, J lost 4 bases, and 14 bases lay in between. Germline CDR1 is LNHDA and CDR2 is SQIVND (reference sequence). CDR3 coding DNA: TGTGCCAGTAGTTTTCCCCTAGGGGTCACCGGGGAGCTGTTTTTT. It translates to CASSFPLGVTGELFF. Using reference TRBV19 and TRBJ2-2 for the parts outside the CDR3, the full variable domain is DGGITQSPKYLFRKEGQNVTLSCEQNLNHDAMYWYRQDPGQGLRLIYYSQIVNDFQKGDIAEGYSVSREKKESFPLTVTSAQKNPTAFYLCASSFPLGVTGELFFGEGSRLTVL.

This chain joins TRBV30 and TRBJ1-2; TRBD1 agrees at 9 bases. V lost 2 bases and J lost 3; bases outside the gene matches: 7. The CDR3 is 15 residues long. CDR1 GTSNPN and CDR2 SVGIG come from the germline V gene (reference sequence). CDR3 nucleotide sequence: TGTGCCTGGAGTCCAACAGGGGGCGCTGACTATGGCTACACCTTC. Protein product: CAWSPTGGADYGYTF. Based on the CDR3 plus reference TRBV30 and TRBJ1-2, the full variable domain is SQTIHQWPATLVQPVGSPLSLECTVEGTSNPNLYWYRQAAGRGLQLLFYSVGIGQISSEVPQNLSASRPQDRQFILSSKKLLLSDSGFYLCAWSPTGGADYGYTFGSGTRLTVV.

V usage is TRBV28 and J usage is TRBJ2-1; 12 bases agree with TRBD2. Losses at the gene ends were 4 bases for V and 5 bases for J; bases not matched to a gene: 12. The CDR3 has 18 amino acids. Germline lookup yields CDR1 MDHEN and CDR2 SYDVKM. The CDR3 DNA sequence: TGTGCCAGCAGTTCCCCCAAGCTACTAGCGGGGGGTCACAATGAGCAGTTCTTC. Its translation is CASSSPKLLAGGHNEQFF.

The chain uses TRBV4-1 and TRBJ1-4; 7 bases map to TRBD1. CDR3 length: 12 amino acids. J gave up 8 bases and V 3 bases, and 0 bases lay outside the gene matches. CDR1 and CDR2 (germline): MGHRA, YSYEKL. The CDR3 DNA is TGCGCCAGCAGCCAGACAGGGGAAAAACTGTTTTTT. Translation gives CASSQTGEKLFF.

This sequence joins TRBV9 and TRBJ2-3, with D perhaps TRBD2 (6 bases). Between the trimmed V and J ends, which lost 3 bases and 2 bases, there was a span of 10 bases. Germline V lookup: CDR1 SGDLS, CDR2 YYNGEE. This CDR3 is built from 14 residues. CDR3 amino acids: CASSARDSTDTQYF. The CDR3 DNA follows: TGTGCCAGCAGCGCCCGGGACTCCACAGATACGCAGTATTTT.